The clone carrying this T cell receptor beta chain turned up a few times. Its matching antigen is unknown. These data belong to a study of beta chain features in type 1 diabetes. Across the study: Examination of sorted cells across all samples involved about 100,000,000 cells. Findings of the study overall: A closer apparent resemblance between naive, central memory and Treg TCRB repertoires was seen in patients than in healthy donors. Patients with type 1 diabetes showed fewer VDJ junction insertions and more deletions.

Germline CDR1 is SQVTM and CDR2 is ANQGSEA. The junction had 5 bases not matched to a gene; V was cut back by 1 base and J by 10 bases. The CDR3 runs to 13 residues. One heparinised draw, averaging roughly 110 mL, was taken per donor. Reverse transcribing all isolated RNA meant expressed TCRB transcripts were sequenced. Assay: immunoSEQ multiplex PCR; the TCRdb copy retains only in-frame clones and omits some. Among some 300,000 clones listed, under 8.5% were seen once. The source is a woman under 30 in good health. The chain couples TRBV29-1 to TRBJ1-4, with 8 bases matching TRBD1. The sample comprised central memory CD4+ T cells from blood. The CDR3 reads CSVEVDRVGKLFF. The CDR3 region has the DNA TGCAGCGTTGAAGTGGACAGGGTTGGAAAACTGTTTTTT.